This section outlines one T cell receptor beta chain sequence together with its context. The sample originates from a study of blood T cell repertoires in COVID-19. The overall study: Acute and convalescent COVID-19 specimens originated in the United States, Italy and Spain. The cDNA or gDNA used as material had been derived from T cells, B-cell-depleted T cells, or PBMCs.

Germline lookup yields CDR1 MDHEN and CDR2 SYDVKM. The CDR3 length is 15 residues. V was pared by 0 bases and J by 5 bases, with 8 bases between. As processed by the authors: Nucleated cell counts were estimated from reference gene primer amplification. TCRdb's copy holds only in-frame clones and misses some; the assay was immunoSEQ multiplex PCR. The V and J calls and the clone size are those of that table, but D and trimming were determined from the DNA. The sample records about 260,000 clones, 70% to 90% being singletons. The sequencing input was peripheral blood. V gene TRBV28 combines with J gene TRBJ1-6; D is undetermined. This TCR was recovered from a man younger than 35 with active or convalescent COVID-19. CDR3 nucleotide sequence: TGTGCCAGCAGTTTATGGGAGGGAGATAATTCACCCCTCCACTTT. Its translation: CASSLWEGDNSPLHF.